These 27 T cell receptor beta chains originate from one sample sequenced in a study of CD8 T cell repertoires and HIV-1 epitope variants. TCRdb keeps only in-frame clones here, not all; method: immunoSEQ multiplex PCR. In the table there are more than 4,500 clones, roughly 62% of which are singletons. These receptors lack a known antigen. Sequencing used cultured CD8+ T cells derived from PBMCs. The origin of the receptors is a male donor with HIV.

This clone was counted a single time. The V and J genes are TRBV7-9 and TRBJ1-2; 7 bases fit TRBD1. Trimming cost V 8 bases and J 11 bases; bases outside gene matches: 26. Germline V gene data show CDR1 as SEHNR and CDR2 as FQNEAQ (reference sequence). CDR3 length: 17 residues. CDR3 in amino acids: CASEPTQSRGKLEGYTF. In nucleotides, the CDR3 is TGTGCCAGCGAGCCGACCCAAAGCAGGGGGAAGTTAGAAGGTTACACCTTC.

This clone was seen once. The CDR3: CASSPGGETNTEAFF. The CDR3 DNA reads TGTGCCAGCAGCCCAGGCGGGGAAACGAACACTGAAGCTTTCTTT. This chain connects TRBV9 to TRBJ1-1; D remains unclear. The CDR3 is 15 residues long. From germline, CDR1 is SGDLS and CDR2 YYNGEE. Trimming took off 4 bases at V and 1 base at J, with 14 bases between the two ends.

The rearrangement links TRBV6-5 to TRBJ2-7, with TRBD1 matching over 9 bases. The germline CDR1 and CDR2 sequences are MNHEY and SVGAGI. CDR3 length equals 15 residues. V lost 7 bases and J lost 3; bases outside the gene matches: 10. The CDR3 region is CASTLRGQGGYEQYF. The CDR3 region has the DNA TGTGCCAGCACCCTCCGGGGACAGGGAGGCTACGAGCAGTACTTC.

The V and J genes are TRBV6-6 and TRBJ1-3; no clear D. Germline V lookup: CDR1 MNHNY, CDR2 SVGAGI (reference sequence). This CDR3 comprises 12 residues. Between the trimmed V and J ends, which lost 5 bases and 0 bases, there was a span of 2 bases. The CDR3 region has the DNA TGTGCCAGCAGTGCCTCTGGAAACACCATATATTTT. This gives the protein CASSASGNTIYF.

The chain has TRBV5-1 and TRBJ1-5, with TRBD1 matching 10 bases. The CDR3 runs 16 residues. Trimming removed 0 bases from V and 3 bases from J; junction bases left unmatched: 3. The germline V gene has CDR1 SGHRS and CDR2 YFSETQ. Here the CDR3 reads CASSLGTGGFNQPQHF. Written as DNA, the CDR3 is TGCGCCAGCAGCTTGGGGACAGGGGGTTTCAATCAGCCCCAGCATTTT. The whole variable domain, filled in from reference TRBV5-1 and TRBJ1-5, reads KAGVTQTPRYLIKTRGQQVTLSCSPISGHRSVSWYQQTPGQGLQFLFEYFSETQRNKGNFPGRFSGRQFSNSRSEMNVSTLELGDSALYLCASSLGTGGFNQPQHFGDGTRLSIL.

CDR3 nucleotide sequence: TGTGCCAGCAGTTCTTCCGCGGGGTCCTACAATGAGCAGTTCTTC. Translated: CASSSSAGSYNEQFF. V gene TRBV6-5 combines with J gene TRBJ2-1, with a weak D call TRBD2 (6 bases). CDR3 length: 15 residues. CDR1 MNHEY and CDR2 SVGAGI come from the germline V gene. Trimming removed 4 bases from V and 1 base from J, with 11 bases in between.

This clone turned up a few times. The chain carries TRBV27 and TRBJ2-2; D call uncertain. This CDR3 spans 13 amino acids. V was trimmed by 5 bases and J by 6 bases, leaving 10 bases between them. The germline V gene has CDR1 MNHEY and CDR2 SMNVEV (reference sequence). CDR3 residues: CASSRQDPGELFF. DNA for the CDR3: TGTGCCAGCAGTAGGCAGGACCCCGGGGAGCTGTTTTTT.

The chain links TRBV30 to TRBJ1-4; D is undetermined. Germline-derived CDR1 and CDR2 are GTSNPN and SVGIG (reference sequence). CDR3 length equals 13 residues. Trimming removed 0 bases at V and 8 bases at J, with 10 bases between. CDR3 sequence (DNA): TGTGCCTGGAGTGTACCCCCGGGGGAAAAACTGTTTTTT. Residues: CAWSVPPGEKLFF.

In DNA form, the CDR3 reads TGTGCCAGCAGCTTAGCGGTAACAGGGGGTCGTGAGCAGTTCTTC. This sequence encodes CASSLAVTGGREQFF. The rearrangement links TRBV7-9 to TRBJ2-1; 8 bases match TRBD1. The junction had 7 bases not matched to a gene; V was cut back by 0 bases and J by 9 bases. The CDR3 runs 15 residues. Germline CDR1 is SEHNR and CDR2 is FQNEAQ (reference sequence).

The V and J genes are TRBV7-9 and TRBJ2-7; perhaps TRBD1 as D (5 bases). Per the germline V gene, CDR1 is SEHNR and CDR2 is FQNEAQ (reference sequence). This CDR3 is built from 15 residues. V lost 5 bases to trimming and J lost 0 bases, with 14 bases between them. The CDR3 loop reads CASSGGHQSSYEQYF. CDR3 in DNA: TGTGCCAGCAGCGGCGGACACCAGAGCTCCTACGAGCAGTACTTC.

The V call is TRBV11-1, the J call TRBJ2-7, with D unresolved. Deletions cut 1 base from V and 0 bases from J, with 4 bases between. The CDR3 length is 13 residues. Germline V gene sequence: CDR1 SGHAT, CDR2 FQDESV (reference sequence). The CDR3 here is CASSLGVSYEQYF. The CDR3, as DNA: TGTGCCAGCAGCTTAGGTGTCTCCTACGAGCAGTACTTC. The whole variable domain, filled in from reference TRBV11-1 and TRBJ2-7, reads EAEVAQSPRYKITEKSQAVAFWCDPISGHATLYWYRQILGQGPELLVQFQDESVVDDSQLPKDRFSAERLKGVDSTLKIQPAELGDSAMYLCASSLGVSYEQYFGPGTRLTVT.

The chain has TRBV10-3 and TRBJ2-7; unclear D gene. The CDR3 has 14 residues. V was shortened by 0 bases and J by 5 bases, with 11 bases between the two germline ends. Germline V gene data show CDR1 as ENHRY and CDR2 as SYGVKD. This CDR3 is CAISESLLADEQYF. CDR3 DNA: TGTGCCATCAGTGAGTCTCTTTTGGCAGACGAGCAGTACTTC.

This chain connects TRBV28 to TRBJ2-6, with D perhaps matching TRBD1 or TRBD2 (5 bases each). Germline V gene lookup returns CDR1 MDHEN and CDR2 SYDVKM. Trimming removed 2 bases from V and 3 bases from J, with 8 bases in between. This CDR3 spans 15 amino acids. This CDR3 is CASSLSGGGANVLTF. The CDR3, as DNA: TGTGCCAGCAGTTTAAGTGGGGGTGGGGCCAACGTCCTGACTTTC. The full variable domain, with the rest looked up from reference TRBV28 and TRBJ2-6, is DVKVTQSSRYLVKRTGEKVFLECVQDMDHENMFWYRQDPGLGLRLIYFSYDVKMKEKGDIPEGYSVSREKKERFSLILESASTNQTSMYLCASSLSGGGANVLTFGAGSRLTVL.

This clone was seen just once. This rearrangement joins TRBV11-1 to TRBJ2-1, with D possibly TRBD1 on 6 matching bases. From germline, CDR1 is SGHAT and CDR2 FQDESV (reference sequence). Trimming left V 0 bases short and J 3 bases short, with 9 bases between. The CDR3 totals 15 residues. The CDR3 bases are TGTGCCAGCAGCTTAGCCGGACAGAGCTACAATGAGCAGTTCTTC. The encoded protein is CASSLAGQSYNEQFF.

The rearrangement joins TRBV4-1 to TRBJ2-7; D is unresolved. The CDR3 extends over 14 amino acids. V lost 4 bases to trimming and J lost 0 bases, with 10 bases between them. Germline values: CDR1 MGHRA, CDR2 YSYEKL. The DNA of the CDR3 is TGCGCCAGCAGCCTCCTTCTGGACTCCTACGAGCAGTACTTC. This encodes CASSLLLDSYEQYF.

The gene calls are TRBV15 and TRBJ1-2; unclear D gene. Germline V gene lookup returns CDR1 LNHNV and CDR2 YYDKDF (reference sequence). This CDR3 region has 14 residues. Trimming removed 4 bases at V and 4 bases at J, with 13 bases between. The CDR3 sequence is CATSKSLPLYGYTF. In DNA form, the CDR3 reads TGTGCCACCAGCAAGTCCTTGCCGCTCTATGGCTACACCTTC.

CDR3: CASSQDRAGGSYEQYF. DNA for the CDR3: TGCGCCAGCAGCCAAGACAGGGCAGGGGGCTCCTACGAGCAGTACTTC. V is TRBV4-3 and J is TRBJ2-7, with 7 nucleotides matching TRBD1. Germline trimming cut 0 bases from V and 0 bases from J; bases unmatched to any gene: 5. CDR3 length: 16 amino acids. Germline CDR1 reads LGHNA; CDR2 reads YSLEER.

The V gene is TRBV4-1, the J gene TRBJ1-1, with D possibly being TRBD1 (5 bases). The CDR3 is 16 residues long. The V gene's germline CDR1 is MGHRA and CDR2 YSYEKL. V lost 0 bases, J lost 1 base, and 12 bases lay in between. The DNA for the CDR3 is TGCGCCAGCAGCCAAGATGTTGGGCAGGGGAACACTGAAGCTTTCTTT. It translates to CASSQDVGQGNTEAFF.

This chain connects TRBV29-1 to TRBJ2-2, with D unclear. From germline, CDR1 is SQVTM and CDR2 ANQGSEA. Trimming took 0 bases from V and 7 from J, leaving 6 bases between them. The CDR3 length is 12 residues. This CDR3 is CSVEDRVGELFF. The CDR3 bases are TGCAGCGTTGAAGATCGGGTCGGGGAGCTGTTTTTT.

The chain is built from TRBV19 and TRBJ1-5; D not certain. This CDR3 is built from 14 residues. The ends were cut back, 4 bases at V and 3 bases at J, with 10 bases in the middle. Germline V gene data show CDR1 as LNHDA and CDR2 as SQIVND (reference sequence). The CDR3 spells CASSTDGYNQPQHF. The CDR3 nucleotides read TGTGCCAGTAGTACCGACGGCTACAATCAGCCCCAGCATTTT.

This clone occurred a few times. The genes are TRBV7-9 and TRBJ2-1; D is possibly TRBD2 (5 bases). Germline lookup yields CDR1 SEHNR and CDR2 FQNEAQ (reference sequence). The CDR3 is made up of 14 amino acids. V lost 1 base and J lost 9, with 13 bases in between. CDR3 DNA: TGTGCCAGCAGCTTAGTGTCCTCCCGGGGTGAGCAGTTCTTC. Amino acids: CASSLVSSRGEQFF.

The chain is built from TRBV27 and TRBJ2-7; D is possibly TRBD1 (6 bases). Per the germline V gene, CDR1 is MNHEY and CDR2 is SMNVEV (reference sequence). CDR3 length equals 14 residues. The germline V and J ends were trimmed by 5 bases and 3 bases, with 14 bases remaining between them. The DNA for the CDR3 is TGTGCCAGCAGTGCTCGGGACAACGGCTACGAGCAGTACTTC. Translated, it gives CASSARDNGYEQYF.

This chain joins TRBV13 and TRBJ2-3; 9 bases fit TRBD1. V lost 2 bases and J lost 2; bases outside the gene matches: 2. The CDR3 is made up of 15 amino acids. The germline V gene has CDR1 PRHDT and CDR2 FYEKMQ (reference sequence). The CDR3 DNA sequence: TGTGCCAGCAGCTTAAGGGACAGGGCCACAGATACGCAGTATTTT. It specifies CASSLRDRATDTQYF.

The chain carries TRBV18 and TRBJ1-4; D ambiguous. Trimming removed 3 bases at V and 4 bases at J, with 9 bases between. The germline V gene encodes CDR1 KGHSH and CDR2 LQKENI. This CDR3 has 14 amino acids. The CDR3 nucleotides read TGTGCCAGCTCACCGACGGCTGTTAATGAAAAACTGTTTTTT. As protein: CASSPTAVNEKLFF.

This chain joins TRBV5-4 and TRBJ1-3; 7 bases align to TRBD1. This CDR3 comprises 17 residues. CDR1 and CDR2 (germline): SGHNT, YYREEE (reference sequence). The junction had 11 bases not matched to a gene; V was cut back by 2 bases and J by 3 bases. This CDR3 is CASSFRTGVGLGNTIYF. In DNA, the CDR3 is TGTGCCAGCAGCTTTCGAACAGGGGTGGGCCTTGGAAACACCATATATTTT.

The chain has TRBV6-5 and TRBJ1-2, with D tentatively TRBD1 (5 bases). Between the trimmed V and J ends, which lost 4 bases and 1 base, there was a span of 10 bases. The CDR3 is 14 amino acids. Germline CDR1 and CDR2: MNHEY and SVGAGI. The CDR3 DNA reads TGTGCCAGCAGTTTTGACAGTCGTAACTATGGCTACACCTTC. It yields the protein CASSFDSRNYGYTF.

The chain has TRBV5-5 and TRBJ2-1; perhaps D is TRBD1 or TRBD2 (5 bases each). Germline lookup yields CDR1 SGHKS and CDR2 YYEKEE (reference sequence). Trimming removed 4 bases from V and 4 bases from J, with 9 bases in between. The CDR3 runs 13 residues. The DNA of the CDR3 is TGTGCCAGCAGCCTGGGACCTTACAATGAGCAGTTCTTC. Encoded protein: CASSLGPYNEQFF.